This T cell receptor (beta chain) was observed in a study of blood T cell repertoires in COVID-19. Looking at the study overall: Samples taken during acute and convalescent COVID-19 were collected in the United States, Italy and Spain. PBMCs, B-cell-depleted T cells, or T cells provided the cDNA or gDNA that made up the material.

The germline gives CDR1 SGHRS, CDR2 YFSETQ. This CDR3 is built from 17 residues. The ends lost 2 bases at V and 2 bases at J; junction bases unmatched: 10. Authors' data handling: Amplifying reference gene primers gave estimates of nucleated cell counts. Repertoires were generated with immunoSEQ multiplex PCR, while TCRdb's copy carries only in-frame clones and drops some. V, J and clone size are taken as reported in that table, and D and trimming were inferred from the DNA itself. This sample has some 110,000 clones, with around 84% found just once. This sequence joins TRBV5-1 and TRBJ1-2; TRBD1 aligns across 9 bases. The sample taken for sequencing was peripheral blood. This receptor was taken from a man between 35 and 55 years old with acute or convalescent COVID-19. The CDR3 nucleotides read TGCGCCAGCAGCTTTTCCGGGACAGGGAACAAAAACTATGGCTACACCTTC. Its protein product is CASSFSGTGNKNYGYTF.